The entry that follows covers one T cell receptor (beta chain) sequence. This sample is drawn from a study of blood T cell repertoires in COVID-19. The method was immunoSEQ multiplex PCR; TCRdb's version includes in-frame clones alone and lacks a portion of them. The sample lists about 400,000 clones; about 90% were seen once. Everyone who took part was roughly 18 to 89 years old, and they came from 24 US areas. CDR1 and CDR2 from the germline V gene are MDHEN and SYDVKM. The CDR3 is 13 amino acids. Trimming took off 1 base at V and 4 bases at J, with 8 bases between the two ends. The clonotype was recovered from a woman aged 30 to 39 who had recovered from COVID-19. The sequencing sample was made of PBMCs or T cells enriched from blood (not recorded which). The V call is TRBV28, the J call TRBJ2-7, with D unclear. The CDR3 bases are TGTGCCAGCAGTTTATATCAGAAGTACGAGCAGTACTTC. Translating it yields CASSLYQKYEQYF.